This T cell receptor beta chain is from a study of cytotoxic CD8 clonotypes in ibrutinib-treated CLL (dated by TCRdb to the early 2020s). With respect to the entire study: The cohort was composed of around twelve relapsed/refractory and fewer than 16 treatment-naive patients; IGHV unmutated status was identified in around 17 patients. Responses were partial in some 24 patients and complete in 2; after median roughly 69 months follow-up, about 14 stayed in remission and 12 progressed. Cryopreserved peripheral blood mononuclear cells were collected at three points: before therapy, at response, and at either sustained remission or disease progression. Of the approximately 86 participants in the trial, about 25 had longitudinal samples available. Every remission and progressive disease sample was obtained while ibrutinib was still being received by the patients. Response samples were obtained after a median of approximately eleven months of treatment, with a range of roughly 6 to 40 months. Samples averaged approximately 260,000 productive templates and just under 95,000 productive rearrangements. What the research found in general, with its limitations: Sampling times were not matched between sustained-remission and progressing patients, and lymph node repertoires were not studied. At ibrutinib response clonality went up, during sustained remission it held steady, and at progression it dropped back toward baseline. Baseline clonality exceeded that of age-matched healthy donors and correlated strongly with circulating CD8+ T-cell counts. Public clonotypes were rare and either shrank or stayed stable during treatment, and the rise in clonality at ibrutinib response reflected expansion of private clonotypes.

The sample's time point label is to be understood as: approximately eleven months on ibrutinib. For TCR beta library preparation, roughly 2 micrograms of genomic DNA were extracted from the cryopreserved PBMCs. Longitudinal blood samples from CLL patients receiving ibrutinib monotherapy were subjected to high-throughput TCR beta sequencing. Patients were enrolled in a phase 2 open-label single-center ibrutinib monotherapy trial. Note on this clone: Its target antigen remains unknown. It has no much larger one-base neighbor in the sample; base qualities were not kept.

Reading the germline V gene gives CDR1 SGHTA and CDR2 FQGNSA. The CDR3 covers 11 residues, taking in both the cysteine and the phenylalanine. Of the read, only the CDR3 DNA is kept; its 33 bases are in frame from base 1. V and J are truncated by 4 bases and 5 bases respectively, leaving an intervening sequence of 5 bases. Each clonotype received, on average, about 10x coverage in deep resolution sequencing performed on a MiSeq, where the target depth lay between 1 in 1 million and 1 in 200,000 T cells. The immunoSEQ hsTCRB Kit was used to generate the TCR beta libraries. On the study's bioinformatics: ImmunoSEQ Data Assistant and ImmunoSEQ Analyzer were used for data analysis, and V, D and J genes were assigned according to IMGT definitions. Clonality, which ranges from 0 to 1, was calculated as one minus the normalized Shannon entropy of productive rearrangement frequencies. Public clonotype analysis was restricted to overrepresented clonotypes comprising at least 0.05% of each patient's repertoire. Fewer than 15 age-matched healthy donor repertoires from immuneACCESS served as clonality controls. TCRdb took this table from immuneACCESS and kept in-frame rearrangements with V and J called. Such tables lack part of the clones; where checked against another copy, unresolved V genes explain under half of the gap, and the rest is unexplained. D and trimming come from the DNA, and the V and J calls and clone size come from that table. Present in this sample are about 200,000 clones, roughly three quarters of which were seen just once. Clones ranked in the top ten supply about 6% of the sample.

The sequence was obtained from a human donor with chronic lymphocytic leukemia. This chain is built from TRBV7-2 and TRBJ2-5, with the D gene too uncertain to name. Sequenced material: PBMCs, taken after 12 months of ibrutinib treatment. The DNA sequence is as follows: TGTGCCAGCAGCTCCAGGGAGACCCAGTACTTC. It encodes CASSSRETQYF. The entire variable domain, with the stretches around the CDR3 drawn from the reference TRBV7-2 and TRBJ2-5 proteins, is GAGVSQSPSNKVTEKGKDVELRCDPISGHTALYWYRQSLGQGLEFLIYFQGNSAPDKSGLPSDRFSAERTGGSVSTLTIQRTQQEDSAVYLCASSSRETQYFGPGTRLLVL.